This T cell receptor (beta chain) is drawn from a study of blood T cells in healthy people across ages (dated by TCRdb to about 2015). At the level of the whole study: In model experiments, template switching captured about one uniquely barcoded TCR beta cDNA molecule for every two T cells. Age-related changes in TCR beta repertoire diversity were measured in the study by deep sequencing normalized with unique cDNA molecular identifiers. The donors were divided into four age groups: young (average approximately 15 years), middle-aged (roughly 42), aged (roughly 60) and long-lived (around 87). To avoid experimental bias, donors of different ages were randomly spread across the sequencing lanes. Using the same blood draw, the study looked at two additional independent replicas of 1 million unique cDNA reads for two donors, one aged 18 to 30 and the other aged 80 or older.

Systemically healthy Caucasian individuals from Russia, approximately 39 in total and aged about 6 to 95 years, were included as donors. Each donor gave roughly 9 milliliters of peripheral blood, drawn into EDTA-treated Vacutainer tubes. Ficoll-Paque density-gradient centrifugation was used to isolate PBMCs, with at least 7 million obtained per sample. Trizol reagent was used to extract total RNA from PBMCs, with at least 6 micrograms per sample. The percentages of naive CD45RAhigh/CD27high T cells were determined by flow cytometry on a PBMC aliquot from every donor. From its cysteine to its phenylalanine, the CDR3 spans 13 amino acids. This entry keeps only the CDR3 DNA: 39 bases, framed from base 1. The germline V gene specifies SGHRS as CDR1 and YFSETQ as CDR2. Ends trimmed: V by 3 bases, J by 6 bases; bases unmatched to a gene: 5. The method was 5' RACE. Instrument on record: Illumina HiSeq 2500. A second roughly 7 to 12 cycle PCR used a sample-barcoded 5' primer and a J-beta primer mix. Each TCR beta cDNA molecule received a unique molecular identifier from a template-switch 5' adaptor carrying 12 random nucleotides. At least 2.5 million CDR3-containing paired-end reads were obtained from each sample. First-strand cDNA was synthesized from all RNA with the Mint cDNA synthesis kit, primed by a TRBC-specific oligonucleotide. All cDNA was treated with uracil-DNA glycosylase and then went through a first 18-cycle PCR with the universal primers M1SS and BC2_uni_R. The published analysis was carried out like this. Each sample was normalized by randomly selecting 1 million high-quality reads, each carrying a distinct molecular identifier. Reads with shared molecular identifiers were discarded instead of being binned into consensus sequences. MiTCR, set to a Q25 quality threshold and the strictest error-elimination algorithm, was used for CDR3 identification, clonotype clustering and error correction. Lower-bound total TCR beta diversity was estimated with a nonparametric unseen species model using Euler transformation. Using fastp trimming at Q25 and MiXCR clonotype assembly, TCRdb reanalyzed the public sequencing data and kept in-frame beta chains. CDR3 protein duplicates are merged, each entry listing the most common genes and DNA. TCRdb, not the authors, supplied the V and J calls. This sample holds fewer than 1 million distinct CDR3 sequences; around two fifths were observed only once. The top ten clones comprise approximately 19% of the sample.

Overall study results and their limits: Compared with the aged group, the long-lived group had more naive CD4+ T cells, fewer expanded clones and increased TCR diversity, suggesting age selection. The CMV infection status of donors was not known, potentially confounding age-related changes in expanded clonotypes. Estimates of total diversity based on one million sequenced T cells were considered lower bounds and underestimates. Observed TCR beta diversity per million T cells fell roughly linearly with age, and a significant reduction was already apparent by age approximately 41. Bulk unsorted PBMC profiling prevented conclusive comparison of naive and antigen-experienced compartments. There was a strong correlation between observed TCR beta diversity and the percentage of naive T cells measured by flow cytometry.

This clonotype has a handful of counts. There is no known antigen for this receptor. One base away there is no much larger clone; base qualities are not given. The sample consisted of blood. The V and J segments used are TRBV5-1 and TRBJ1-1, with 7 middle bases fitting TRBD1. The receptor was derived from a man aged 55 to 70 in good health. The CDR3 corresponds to CASSSTGAAEAFF. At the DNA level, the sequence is TGCGCCAGCAGCTCAACAGGGGCGGCTGAAGCTTTCTTT.